The clone carrying this T cell receptor (beta chain) was detected only a few times. TCRdb itself ran the RT-PCR reads through MiXCR, one entry per CDR3 protein. The table shows about 960,000 distinct CDR3 sequences, with 18% occurring only once. The germline CDR1 and CDR2 sequences are SGHRS and YFSETQ. This CDR3 has 14 residues. V shed 3 bases, J shed 5 bases, and the junction held 5 bases outside the gene matches. These data originate in a study of patients and donors after allogeneic stem cell transplantation. Sequenced sample: blood, either unsorted or a sorted T cell fraction (not recorded which). The chain combines TRBV5-1 with TRBJ2-5, with TRBD2 identical over 9 bases. This receptor was obtained from a human donor who was either an allogeneic HSCT recipient or a stem cell or donor lymphocyte infusion donor (not recorded which). It is not recorded whose cells these are; they may come from a transplant donor. In DNA form, the CDR3 reads TGCGCCAGCAGCTATGCTAGCGGGGAGGAGACCCAGTACTTC. Amino acid sequence: CASSYASGEETQYF.